A selection of T cell receptor beta chains follows, all from one sample in a study of blood T cell repertoires in COVID-19. The data were produced by immunoSEQ multiplex PCR, yet TCRdb's version contains in-frame clones alone and is incomplete. The sample consists of about 200,000 clones, around 84% of them appearing once. Sequenced sample: peripheral blood. The receptors were gathered from a man aged 60 to 69 with acute or convalescent COVID-19. CDR3s include the opening cysteine and the closing phenylalanine or tryptophan. A D gene is named only where the DNA matches it firmly. Clone size, where shown, is once, few, many, or a class for clones that have expanded.

TRBV4-2	TRBJ2-1	TRBD2	NA	TGTGCCAGCAGTCAATTCTTAGCGGGGGGGTCGAGCTCCTACAATGAGCAGTTCTTC	CASSQFLAGGSSSYNEQFF
TRBV18	TRBJ1-1	NA	few	TGTGCCAGCTCACCCCCAAACGGGGGGGACACTGAAGCTTTCTTT	CASSPPNGGDTEAFF
TRBV7-3	TRBJ2-1	TRBD1	NA	TGTGCCAGCAGCTTAATCGCGGGACAGGGTGGAAATGAGCAGTTCTTC	CASSLIAGQGGNEQFF
TRBV7-9	TRBJ2-7	NA	NA	TGTGCCAGCAGCTTAGGGGGGCCGACCGGGAACGAGCAGTACTTC	CASSLGGPTGNEQYF
TRBV5-4	TRBJ2-7	NA	NA	TGTGCCAGCAGCTTAGACTCCTTAAGCTCCTACGAGCAGTACTTC	CASSLDSLSSYEQYF
TRBV7-2	TRBJ2-5	TRBD2	NA	TGTGCCAGCAGCTTTTTCGGAGCGGGGGAGACCCAGTACTTC	CASSFFGAGETQYF
TRBV5-5	TRBJ2-3	TRBD2	NA	TGTGCCAGCAGCACCCCTAGCGGGGGGGCCGGAGATACGCAGTATTTT	CASSTPSGGAGDTQYF
TRBV5-4	TRBJ2-3	NA	NA	TGTGCCAGCAGCTTAGTAGTTGAGGGAGATACGCAGTATTTT	CASSLVVEGDTQYF
TRBV7-7	TRBJ2-3	TRBD2	NA	TGTGCCAGCAGCTTAGCGTGGACTAGCGGGGGGGATGCAAGCACAGATACGCAGTATTTT	CASSLAWTSGGDASTDTQYF
TRBV28	TRBJ1-4	NA	NA	TGTGCCAGCAGTTTAGGGAGCGATAATGAAAAACTGTTTTTT	CASSLGSDNEKLFF
TRBV2	TRBJ2-7	TRBD2	NA	TGTGCCAGCAGTGAAGCGGGGGGGAGGTACGAGCAGTACTTC	CASSEAGGRYEQYF
TRBV24-1	TRBJ2-3	TRBD2	NA	TGTGCCACCAGTGGTCCCCGATTTGACGGGGGGGCCTCGGGTACGCAGTATTTT	CATSGPRFDGGASGTQYF
TRBV6-5	TRBJ2-7	NA	NA	TGTGCCAGCGAGGCCACACGCGGGCCTGAGCAGTACTTC	CASEATRGPEQYF
TRBV5-1	TRBJ2-7	NA	NA	TGCGCCAGCAGGGAGCCAAGCGCCTACGAGCAGTACTTC	CASREPSAYEQYF
TRBV27	TRBJ2-3	TRBD2	NA	TGTGCCAACCGGGGGACTAGCGGCCACCTTAGCACAGATACGCAGTATTTT	CANRGTSGHLSTDTQYF
TRBV9	TRBJ1-6	NA	NA	TGTGCCAGCAGCCCCGTCCGCGCGGGTTCACCCCTCCACTTT	CASSPVRAGSPLHF
TRBV10-2	TRBJ2-5	NA	NA	TGCGCCAGCAGGGGCGTGAACCGGGGGGAGACCCAGTACTTC	CASRGVNRGETQYF
TRBV7-8	TRBJ2-3	TRBD2	NA	TGTGCCAGCAGCTTTGGGACTAGCGGAAGCACAGATACGCAGTATTTT	CASSFGTSGSTDTQYF
TRBV18	TRBJ1-1	NA	NA	TGTGCCAGCTCACGTCTAGGAGGAGGAGACACTGAAGCTTTCTTT	CASSRLGGGDTEAFF
TRBV19	TRBJ1-2	NA	NA	TGTGCCAGTAGCTCACAGGGAGGGGGTAACTATGGCTACACCTTC	CASSSQGGGNYGYTF
TRBV5-1	TRBJ1-4	TRBD1	NA	TGCGCCAGCAGCTTGGCGCCGGGACAGGGACGTGCAACTAATGAAAAACTGTTTTTT	CASSLAPGQGRATNEKLFF
TRBV14	TRBJ2-1	TRBD2	NA	TGTGCCAGCAGCCAAGGATTCCCTAGCGGGGGGGCCTTCCACAATGAGCAGTTCTTC	CASSQGFPSGGAFHNEQFF
TRBV6-1	TRBJ2-3	TRBD1	NA	TGTGCCAGCAGTGAGACAGGGGGCGCAGATACGCAGTATTTT	CASSETGGADTQYF
TRBV7-3	TRBJ2-1	TRBD2	NA	TGTGCCAGCAGTCCTAGCGGGGGGACATACAATGAGCAGTTCTTC	CASSPSGGTYNEQFF
TRBV12-5	TRBJ1-5	NA	few	TGTGCTAGTGGTTTGGGCGGTCAGCCCCAGCATTTT	CASGLGGQPQHF
TRBV12-3/TRBV12-4	TRBJ2-4	TRBD2	NA	TGTGCCAGCAGCCCCGGGGGGGCGAACATTCAGTACTTC	CASSPGGANIQYF
TRBV28	TRBJ1-5	NA	NA	TGTGCCAGCAGTTTAGAGGGCAGCGGTAGCAATCAGCCCCAGCATTTT	CASSLEGSGSNQPQHF
TRBV7-8	TRBJ1-4	TRBD1	NA	TGTGCCAGCAGCTTAGGGCAGGGGGCGGAAAAACTGTTTTTT	CASSLGQGAEKLFF
TRBV7-9	TRBJ2-3	NA	NA	TGTGCCAGCAGATCCCTCAGTAGCGGCCCGCAGTATTTT	CASRSLSSGPQYF
TRBV7-2	TRBJ1-1	NA	NA	TGTGCCAGCAGGGGGTCACAGACTAAGAACACTGAAGCTTTCTTT	CASRGSQTKNTEAFF
TRBV6-5	TRBJ2-3	TRBD1	NA	TGTGCCAGCAGGCCCACAGGGGGCGGTACAGATACGCAGTATTTT	CASRPTGGGTDTQYF
TRBV20-1	TRBJ1-1	NA	NA	TGCAGTGCTAGTAGGGCTAGTGGAGGGACTGAAGCTTTCTTT	CSASRASGGTEAFF
TRBV18	TRBJ1-2	TRBD1	NA	TGTGCCGCAACCACCGGACAGGCTTCTAACTATGGCTACACCTTC	CAATTGQASNYGYTF
TRBV19	TRBJ1-4	TRBD1	NA	TGTGCCAGTAGTCGGCCGACAGGGATGGGTGAAAAACTGTTTTTT	CASSRPTGMGEKLFF
TRBV6-2/TRBV6-3	TRBJ2-7	TRBD1	few	TGTGCCAGCAGTTACTCGATGACGGCAGGGGGAACGCAGGCCTACGAGCAGTACTTC	CASSYSMTAGGTQAYEQYF
TRBV3-1/TRBV3-2	TRBJ2-5	NA	NA	TGTGCCAGCAGCCCTAAGCGTTTGGGGGGTCGGGAGACCCAGTACTTC	CASSPKRLGGRETQYF
TRBV30	TRBJ2-5	NA	once	TGTGCCTGGAGTGCTCAGGATCTTTCCCAAGAGACCCAGTACTTC	CAWSAQDLSQETQYF
TRBV28	TRBJ1-2	NA	NA	TGTGCCAGCAGTTTAGGGGGTGGAGGAGGGAGCTTTGGCTACACCTTC	CASSLGGGGGSFGYTF
TRBV5-6	TRBJ1-2	TRBD1	NA	TGTGCCAGCAGCTATGGGACAGGGGGCGGCTACACCTTC	CASSYGTGGGYTF
TRBV4-1	TRBJ1-2	TRBD1	NA	TGCGCCAGCAGCGAAGGGGGACAGGGGTACGGGAGCTATGGCTACACCTTC	CASSEGGQGYGSYGYTF
TRBV10-1	TRBJ2-2	NA	NA	TGCGCCAGCATTGGCTTTCAGGGAGGGGGTGGTTTCACCGGGGAGCTGTTTTTT	CASIGFQGGGGFTGELFF
TRBV5-6	TRBJ2-1	TRBD2	NA	TGTGCCAGCAGCTTTGGTGGGAGGGTTAATGAGCAGTTCTTC	CASSFGGRVNEQFF
TRBV18	TRBJ1-2	TRBD1	NA	TGTGCCAGCTCTCATGACAGGGTATATGGCTACACCTTC	CASSHDRVYGYTF
TRBV27	TRBJ2-1	NA	NA	TGTGCCAGCAGTTACCGGGTAGGTGACAATGAGCAGTTCTTC	CASSYRVGDNEQFF
TRBV19	TRBJ2-1	TRBD1	NA	TGTGCCAGTAGTATGGGGACAGGCCACGGATATGAGCAGTTCTTC	CASSMGTGHGYEQFF
TRBV7-3	TRBJ2-2	TRBD2	NA	TGTGCCAGCAGCATCTCCGGGACTACCACCGGGGAGCTGTTTTTT	CASSISGTTTGELFF
TRBV7-2	TRBJ2-3	TRBD2	NA	TGTGCCAGCAGCCCCGGCGGTAGCGGGGTAGCACATACGCAGTATTTT	CASSPGGSGVAHTQYF
TRBV6-4	TRBJ1-4	NA	NA	TGTGCCAGCAGTGCCGACCGAGAGGGAAAACTGTTTTTT	CASSADREGKLFF
TRBV18	TRBJ2-2	NA	NA	TGTGCCAGCTCACCACTGGGAGTTACGAACACCGGGGAGCTGTTTTTT	CASSPLGVTNTGELFF
TRBV20-1	TRBJ1-2	NA	NA	TGCAGTGCTAGTAAAGCCGTATATGGCTACACCTTC	CSASKAVYGYTF
TRBV6-5	TRBJ1-3	NA	NA	TGTGCCACTAGCCGGTTCCAACAACGGGGAAACACCATATATTTT	CATSRFQQRGNTIYF